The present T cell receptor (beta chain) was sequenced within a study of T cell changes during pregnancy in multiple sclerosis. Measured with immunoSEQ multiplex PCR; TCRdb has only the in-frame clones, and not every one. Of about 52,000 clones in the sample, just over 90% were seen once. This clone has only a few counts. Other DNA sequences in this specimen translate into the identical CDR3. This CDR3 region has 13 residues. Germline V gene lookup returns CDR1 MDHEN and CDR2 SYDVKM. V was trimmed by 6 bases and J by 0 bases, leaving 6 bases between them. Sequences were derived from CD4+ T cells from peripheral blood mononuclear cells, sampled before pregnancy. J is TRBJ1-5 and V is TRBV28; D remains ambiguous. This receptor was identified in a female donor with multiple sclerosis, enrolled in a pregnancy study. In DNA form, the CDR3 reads TGTGCCAGCAGGCAGGATAGCAATCAGCCCCAGCATTTT. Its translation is CASRQDSNQPQHF.